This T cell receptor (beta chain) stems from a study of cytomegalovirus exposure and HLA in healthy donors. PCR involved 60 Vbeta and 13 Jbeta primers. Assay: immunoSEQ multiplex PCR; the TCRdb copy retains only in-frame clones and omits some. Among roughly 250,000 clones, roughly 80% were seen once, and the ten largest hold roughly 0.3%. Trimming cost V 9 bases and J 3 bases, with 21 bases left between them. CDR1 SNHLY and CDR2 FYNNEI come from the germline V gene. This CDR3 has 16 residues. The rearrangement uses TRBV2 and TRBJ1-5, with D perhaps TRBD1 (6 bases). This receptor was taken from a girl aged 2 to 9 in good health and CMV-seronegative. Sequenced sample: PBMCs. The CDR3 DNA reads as TGTGCCAGACCCCCCCCCGGCACAGGGCCCAATCAGCCCCAGCATTTT. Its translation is CARPPPGTGPNQPQHF.